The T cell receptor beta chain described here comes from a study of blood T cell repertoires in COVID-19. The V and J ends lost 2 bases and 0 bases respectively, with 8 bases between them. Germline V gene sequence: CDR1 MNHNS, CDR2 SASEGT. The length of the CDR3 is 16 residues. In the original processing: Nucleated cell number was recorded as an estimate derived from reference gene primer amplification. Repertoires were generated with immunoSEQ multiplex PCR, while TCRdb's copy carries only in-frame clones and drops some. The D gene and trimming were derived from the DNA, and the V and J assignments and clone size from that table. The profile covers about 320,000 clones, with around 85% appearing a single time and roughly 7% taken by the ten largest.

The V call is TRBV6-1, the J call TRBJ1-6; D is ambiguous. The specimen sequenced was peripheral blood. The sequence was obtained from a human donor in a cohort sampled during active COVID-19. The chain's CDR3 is CASSEMPSSYNSPLHF. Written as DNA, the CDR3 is TGTGCCAGCAGTGAAATGCCGAGCTCCTATAATTCACCCCTCCACTTT.